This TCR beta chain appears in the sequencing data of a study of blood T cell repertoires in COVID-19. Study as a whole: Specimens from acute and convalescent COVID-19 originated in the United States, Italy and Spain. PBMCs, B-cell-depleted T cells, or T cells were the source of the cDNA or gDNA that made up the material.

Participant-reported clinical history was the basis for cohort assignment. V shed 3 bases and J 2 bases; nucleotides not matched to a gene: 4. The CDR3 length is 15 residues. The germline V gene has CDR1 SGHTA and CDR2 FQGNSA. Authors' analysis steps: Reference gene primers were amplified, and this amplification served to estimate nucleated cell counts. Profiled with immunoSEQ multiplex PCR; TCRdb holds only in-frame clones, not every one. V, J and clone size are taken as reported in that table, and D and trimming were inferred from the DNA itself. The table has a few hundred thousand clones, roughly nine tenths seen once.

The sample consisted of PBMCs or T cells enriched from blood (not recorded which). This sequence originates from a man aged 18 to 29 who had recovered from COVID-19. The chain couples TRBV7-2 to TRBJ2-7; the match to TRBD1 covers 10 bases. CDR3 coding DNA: TGTGCCAGCAGCTTGGGACAGGGGCCGACCTACGAGCAGTACTTC. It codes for CASSLGQGPTYEQYF.